These 17 T cell receptor beta chains share one sample of origin, sequenced in a study. TCRdb analysed the RT-PCR reads with MiXCR anew, one entry per CDR3 protein. The sample has about 680,000 distinct CDR3 sequences, 13% to 15% seen once. The sequencing input was memory CD4+ T cells from blood. The receptors come from a female donor in good health, serving as a healthy control.

This clonotype appeared a few times. CDR3 coding DNA: TGCGCCAGCAGCTTGCAACAGGGGTTGGCCGGGGAGCTGTTTTTT. This encodes CASSLQQGLAGELFF. V gene TRBV5-1 combines with J gene TRBJ2-2; 7 bases are a match to TRBD1. Germline V gene data show CDR1 as SGHRS and CDR2 as YFSETQ. This CDR3 is built from 15 residues. The ends lost 1 base at V and 6 bases at J; junction bases unmatched: 6.

This clonotype appeared a few times. The CDR3 is CASSFGVSSGSNQPQHF. The CDR3 DNA is TGTGCCAGCAGTTTCGGGGTTTCGTCGGGTTCCAATCAGCCCCAGCATTTT. The chain joins TRBV12-3 or TRBV12-4 to TRBJ1-5; no reliable D call. Trimming left V 3 bases short and J 3 bases short, with 18 bases between. This CDR3 is built from 17 residues.

In this sample, this clonotype turned up many times. V gene TRBV6-2 or TRBV6-3 combines with J gene TRBJ1-1; no reliable D call. The germline V and J ends were trimmed by 2 bases and 4 bases, with 8 bases remaining between them. This CDR3 is 13 amino acids long. Germline-derived CDR1 and CDR2 are MNHEY and SVGEGT. In DNA form, the CDR3 reads TGTGCCAGCAGTTACGCGCGACGCACTGAAGCTTTCTTT. This gives the protein CASSYARRTEAFF.

Ten or more counts support this clonotype. This chain connects TRBV13 to TRBJ1-4; TRBD1 matches 10 bases. Looked up from germline, CDR1 is PRHDT and CDR2 is FYEKMQ (reference sequence). Unmatched junction bases numbered 5, after V lost 3 bases and J lost 7 bases. This CDR3 comprises 15 residues. CDR3 protein: CASSFSRDRGEKLFF. In nucleotides, the CDR3 is TGTGCCAGCAGCTTTAGTCGGGACAGGGGTGAAAAACTGTTTTTT.

This clonotype was detected only a few times. CDR3 residues: CASSQVYEGAGYTF. The CDR3 coding sequence is TGCGCCAGCAGCCAAGTATATGAGGGGGCGGGCTACACCTTC. The chain recombines TRBV4-3 with TRBJ1-2; 7 bases are shared with TRBD1. The CDR3 is 14 residues long. V lost 1 base, J lost 8 bases, and 7 bases stayed unmatched. The germline CDR1 and CDR2 sequences are LGHNA and YSLEER.

The table lists this clonotype with a few counts. J is TRBJ2-5 and V is TRBV5-1, with 7 nucleotides matching TRBD1. V lost 2 bases, J lost 0 bases, and 4 bases stayed unmatched. The CDR3 spans 15 residues. Germline CDR1 SGHRS, CDR2 YFSETQ. Here the CDR3 DNA reads TGCGCCAGCAGCTTCGGGACAGCTTACCAAGAGACCCAGTACTTC. Protein: CASSFGTAYQETQYF.

V usage is TRBV20-1 and J usage is TRBJ1-4; 9 nucleotides match TRBD1. Trimming took 6 bases from V and 5 from J; bases not matched to a gene: 7. CDR1 is DFQATT, CDR2 SNEGSKA, per germline (reference sequence). The CDR3 covers 14 residues. The CDR3 region is CSAPTGTGNEKLFF. CDR3 bases: TGCAGTGCCCCTACCGGGACAGGGAATGAAAAACTGTTTTTT.

In regard to this clonotype: One base away lies a much larger clone, so this may be a sequencing read error. The chain recombines TRBV10-2 with TRBJ1-2, with D maybe TRBD1 (5 bases). Germline CDR1 and CDR2: WSHSY and SAAADI. This CDR3 has 13 residues. CDR3 sequence reads: CASSDGTSWGCTF. The CDR3 DNA reads TGCGCCAGCAGTGATGGAACGAGTTGGGGCTGCACCTTC.

The CDR3 DNA reads TGTGCCAGTATGAACAGGGCCCCCGGGGAGCTGTTTTTT. Translation gives CASMNRAPGELFF. The chain combines TRBV2 with TRBJ2-2; the D gene is possibly TRBD1 (6 bases). The germline CDR1 and CDR2 sequences are SNHLY and FYNNEI. V was cut by 9 bases and J by 6 bases, with 14 bases left in between. The length of the CDR3 is 13 residues.

The chain uses TRBV7-8 and TRBJ2-1, with 7 bases matching TRBD2. The trim removed 11 bases at V and 7 bases at J, leaving 23 bases unmatched. Germline values: CDR1 SGHVS, CDR2 FQNEAQ. This CDR3 is 17 amino acids long. CDR3 protein: CAPSGIWEPWVCNEQFF. The CDR3 DNA sequence: TGTGCCCCCAGCGGGATATGGGAACCCTGGGTCTGTAATGAGCAGTTCTTC.

This clonotype has ten or more counts. The rearrangement uses TRBV29-1 and TRBJ2-1; 7 bases are a match to TRBD2. V lost 7 bases to trimming and J lost 6 bases; unmatched junction nucleotides: 12. Looked up from germline, CDR1 is SQVTM and CDR2 is ANQGSEA. The length of the CDR3 is 14 residues. CDR3 protein: CSAVNGREVNEQFF. In DNA form, the CDR3 reads TGCAGCGCTGTGAACGGACGGGAGGTCAATGAGCAGTTCTTC.

The chain couples TRBV4-1 to TRBJ2-2; no clear D. The ends were cut back, 0 bases at V and 7 bases at J, with 9 bases in the middle. The germline V gene has CDR1 MGHRA and CDR2 YSYEKL. The CDR3 extends over 14 amino acids. CDR3 region: CASSQDGSIGELFF. In DNA, the CDR3 is TGCGCCAGCAGCCAAGATGGGTCGATCGGGGAGCTGTTTTTT.

This rearrangement joins TRBV20-1 to TRBJ2-7; maybe TRBD1 (5 bases). This CDR3 contains 13 residues. V was cut by 6 bases and J by 3 bases, with 15 bases left in between. Germline V gene data show CDR1 as DFQATT and CDR2 as SNEGSKA (reference sequence). The CDR3 sequence is CSAPKPGNYEQYF. The CDR3 region has the DNA TGCAGTGCCCCAAAACCAGGGAACTACGAGCAGTACTTC.

The CDR3 DNA reads as TGTGCCAGCAGTTACCAGGATTGGGGTGCGGCTTTCTTT. Amino acid sequence: CASSYQDWGAAFF. The chain uses TRBV6-5 and TRBJ1-1; D is unclear. The V end was cut by 2 bases, the J end by 11 bases, with 15 bases between. This CDR3 region has 13 residues. Per germline, CDR1 MNHEY and CDR2 SVGAGI.

The chain uses TRBV9 and TRBJ2-1, with 9 bases lining up with TRBD1. Trimming cost V 3 bases and J 4 bases; bases outside gene matches: 11. The CDR3 is made up of 17 amino acids. CDR1 and CDR2 from the germline V gene are SGDLS and YYNGEE. CDR3 nucleotides: TGTGCCAGCAGCGAAATGGGACAGGGAGGGCGATACAATGAGCAGTTCTTC. Amino acid sequence: CASSEMGQGGRYNEQFF.

CDR3 DNA sequence: TGTGCCAGCAGCCTCGGACAGGGATACCACGGCGGGGAGCTGTTTTTT. Protein: CASSLGQGYHGGELFF. The chain joins TRBV7-6 to TRBJ2-2; 8 bases map to TRBD1. The CDR3 is made up of 16 amino acids. V lost 5 bases, J lost 7 bases, and 12 bases stayed unmatched. Germline V gene data show CDR1 as SGHVS and CDR2 as FNYEAQ. The full variable domain, in which reference TRBV7-6 and TRBJ2-2 provide the parts outside the CDR3, is GAGVSQSPRYKVTKRGQDVALRCDPISGHVSLYWYRQALGQGPEFLTYFNYEAQQDKSGLPNDRFSAERPEGSISTLTIQRTEQRDSAMYRCASSLGQGYHGGELFFGEGSRLTVL.

In its sample, this clonotype was seen a few times. The rearrangement uses TRBV18 and TRBJ2-1; unclear D gene. The CDR3 runs to 12 residues. The V gene lost 6 bases and the J gene lost 14 bases, with 17 bases spanning the gap. Germline V lookup: CDR1 KGHSH, CDR2 LQKENI. CDR3 in DNA: TGTGCCAGCTCTCCTGAGGATTTGATCAAGTTCTTC. This translates into CASSPEDLIKFF.